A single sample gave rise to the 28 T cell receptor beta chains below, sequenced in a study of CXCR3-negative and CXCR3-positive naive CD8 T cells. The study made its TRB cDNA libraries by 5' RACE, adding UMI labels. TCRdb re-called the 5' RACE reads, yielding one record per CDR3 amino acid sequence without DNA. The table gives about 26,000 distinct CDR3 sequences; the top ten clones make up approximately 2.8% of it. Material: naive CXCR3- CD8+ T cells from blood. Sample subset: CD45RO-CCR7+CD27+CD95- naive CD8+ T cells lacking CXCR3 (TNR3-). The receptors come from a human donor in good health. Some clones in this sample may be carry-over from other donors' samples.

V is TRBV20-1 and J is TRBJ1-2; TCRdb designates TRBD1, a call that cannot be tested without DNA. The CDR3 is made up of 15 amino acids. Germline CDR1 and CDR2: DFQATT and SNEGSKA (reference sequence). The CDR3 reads CSALTGIPANYGYTF.

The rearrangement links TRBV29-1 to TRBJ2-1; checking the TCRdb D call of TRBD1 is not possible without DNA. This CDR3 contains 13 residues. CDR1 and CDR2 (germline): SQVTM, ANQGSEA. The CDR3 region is CSVGGGSHNEQFF.

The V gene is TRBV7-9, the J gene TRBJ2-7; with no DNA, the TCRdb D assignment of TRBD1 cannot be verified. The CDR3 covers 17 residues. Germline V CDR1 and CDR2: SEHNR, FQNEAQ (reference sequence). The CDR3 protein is CASSLDPGQVMSFEQYF.

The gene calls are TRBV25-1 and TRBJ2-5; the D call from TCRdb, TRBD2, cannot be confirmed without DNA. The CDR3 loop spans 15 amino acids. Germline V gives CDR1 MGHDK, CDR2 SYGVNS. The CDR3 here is CASSGSGGDQETQYF.

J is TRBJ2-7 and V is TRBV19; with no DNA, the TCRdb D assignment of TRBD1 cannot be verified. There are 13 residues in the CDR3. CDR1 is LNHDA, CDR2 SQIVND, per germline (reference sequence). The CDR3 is CASSPGSSYEQYF.

CDR3 amino acids: CASSLVGNEQFF. The gene calls are TRBV12-3 or TRBV12-4 and TRBJ2-1. The CDR3 runs 12 residues.

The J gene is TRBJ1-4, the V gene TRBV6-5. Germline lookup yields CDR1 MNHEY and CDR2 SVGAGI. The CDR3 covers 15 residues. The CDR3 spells CASSYVAFDDEKLFF.

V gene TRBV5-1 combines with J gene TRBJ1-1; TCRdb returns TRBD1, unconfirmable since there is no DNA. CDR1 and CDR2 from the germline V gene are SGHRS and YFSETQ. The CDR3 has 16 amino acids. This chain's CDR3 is CASSLGQGARGTEAFF.

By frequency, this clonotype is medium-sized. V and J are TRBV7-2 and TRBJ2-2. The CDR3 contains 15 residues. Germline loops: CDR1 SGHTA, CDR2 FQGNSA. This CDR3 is CASSAGYANTGELFF.

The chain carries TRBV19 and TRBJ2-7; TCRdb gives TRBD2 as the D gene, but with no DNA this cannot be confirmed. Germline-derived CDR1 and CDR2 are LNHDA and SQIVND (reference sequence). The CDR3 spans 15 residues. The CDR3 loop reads CASSASGDSSYEQYF. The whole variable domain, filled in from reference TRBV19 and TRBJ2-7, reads DGGITQSPKYLFRKEGQNVTLSCEQNLNHDAMYWYRQDPGQGLRLIYYSQIVNDFQKGDIAEGYSVSREKKESFPLTVTSAQKNPTAFYLCASSASGDSSYEQYFGPGTRLTVT.

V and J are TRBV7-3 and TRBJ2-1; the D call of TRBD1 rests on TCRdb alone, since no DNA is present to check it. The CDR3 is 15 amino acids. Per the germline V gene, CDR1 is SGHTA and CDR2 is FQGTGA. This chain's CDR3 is CASSFTGGPNDEQFF.

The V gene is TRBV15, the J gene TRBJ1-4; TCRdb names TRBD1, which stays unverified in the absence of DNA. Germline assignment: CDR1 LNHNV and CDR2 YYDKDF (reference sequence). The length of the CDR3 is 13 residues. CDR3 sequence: CATSTVTGKKLFF.

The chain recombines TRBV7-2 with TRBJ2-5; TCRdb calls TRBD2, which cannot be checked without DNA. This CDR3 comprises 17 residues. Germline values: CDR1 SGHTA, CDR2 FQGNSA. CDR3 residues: CASSLGAGGPRQETQYF.

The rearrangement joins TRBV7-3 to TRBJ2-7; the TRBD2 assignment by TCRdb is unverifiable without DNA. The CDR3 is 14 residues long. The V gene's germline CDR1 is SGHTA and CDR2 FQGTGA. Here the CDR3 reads CASSLGRIGGEQYF.

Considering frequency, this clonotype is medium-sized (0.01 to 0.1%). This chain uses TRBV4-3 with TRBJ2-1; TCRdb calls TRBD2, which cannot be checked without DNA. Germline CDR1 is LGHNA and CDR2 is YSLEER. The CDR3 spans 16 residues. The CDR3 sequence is CASSQIAGEGYNEQFF.

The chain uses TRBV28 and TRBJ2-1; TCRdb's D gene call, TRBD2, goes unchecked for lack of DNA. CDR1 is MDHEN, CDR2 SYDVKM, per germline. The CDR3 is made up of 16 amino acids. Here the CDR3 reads CASSLGSSGRNNEQFF. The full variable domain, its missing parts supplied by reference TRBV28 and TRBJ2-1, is DVKVTQSSRYLVKRTGEKVFLECVQDMDHENMFWYRQDPGLGLRLIYFSYDVKMKEKGDIPEGYSVSREKKERFSLILESASTNQTSMYLCASSLGSSGRNNEQFFGPGTRLTVL.

The CDR3 region is CASGAGGSYNEQFF. The chain combines TRBV12-5 with TRBJ2-1. Per the germline V gene, CDR1 is LGHNT and CDR2 is FRNRAP. The CDR3 is 14 residues long.

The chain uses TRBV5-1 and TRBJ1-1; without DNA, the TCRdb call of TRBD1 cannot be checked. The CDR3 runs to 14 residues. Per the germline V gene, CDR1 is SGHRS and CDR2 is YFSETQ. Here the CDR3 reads CASSLSGSHTEAFF.

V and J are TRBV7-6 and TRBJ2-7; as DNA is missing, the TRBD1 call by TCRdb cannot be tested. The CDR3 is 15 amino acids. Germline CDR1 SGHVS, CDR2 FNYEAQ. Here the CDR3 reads CASSPGTGSAYEQYF.

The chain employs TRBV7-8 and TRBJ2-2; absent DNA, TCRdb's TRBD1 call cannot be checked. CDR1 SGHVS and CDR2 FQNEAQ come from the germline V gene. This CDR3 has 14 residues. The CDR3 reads CASSRAPGTGELFF.

The CDR3 loop is CASSYWGRDTGELFF. This chain connects TRBV6-5 to TRBJ2-2; TCRdb returns TRBD1, unconfirmable since there is no DNA. The germline CDR1 and CDR2 sequences are MNHEY and SVGAGI. The CDR3 runs to 15 residues.

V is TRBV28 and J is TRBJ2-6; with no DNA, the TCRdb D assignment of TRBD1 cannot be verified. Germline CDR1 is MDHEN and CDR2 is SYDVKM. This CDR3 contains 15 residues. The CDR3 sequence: CASSPPGTGANVLTF.

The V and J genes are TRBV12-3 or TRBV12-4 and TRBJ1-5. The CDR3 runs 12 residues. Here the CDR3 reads CATTGPNQPQHF.

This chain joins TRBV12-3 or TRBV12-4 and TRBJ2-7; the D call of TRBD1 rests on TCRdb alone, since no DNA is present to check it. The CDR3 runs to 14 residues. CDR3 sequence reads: CASSSQTGVHEQYF.

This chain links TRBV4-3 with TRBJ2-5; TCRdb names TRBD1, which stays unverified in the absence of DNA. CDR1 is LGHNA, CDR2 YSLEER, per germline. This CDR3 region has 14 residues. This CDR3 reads CASSQDVGGETQYF.

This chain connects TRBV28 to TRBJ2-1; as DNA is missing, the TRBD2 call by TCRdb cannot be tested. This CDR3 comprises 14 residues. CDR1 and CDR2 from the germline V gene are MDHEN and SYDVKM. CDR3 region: CASRESGSGDEQFF.

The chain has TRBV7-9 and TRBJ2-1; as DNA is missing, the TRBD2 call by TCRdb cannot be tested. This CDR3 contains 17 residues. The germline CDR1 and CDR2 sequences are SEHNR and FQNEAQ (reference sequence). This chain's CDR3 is CASSSGTSGRAIHEQFF.

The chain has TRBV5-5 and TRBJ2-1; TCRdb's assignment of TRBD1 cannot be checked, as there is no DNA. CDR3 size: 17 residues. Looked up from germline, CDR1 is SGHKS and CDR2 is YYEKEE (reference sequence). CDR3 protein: CASSPTAQGGLDNEQFF.